These T cell receptor beta chains were read from a single sample in a study of T-cell reconstitution after alpha-beta-depleted transplantation in children. TCRdb redid the calling of the PCR reads with MiXCR, one entry per CDR3 protein. The sample lists 45,000 to 60,000 distinct CDR3 sequences; 50% to 55% were seen once. Sequencing was performed on peripheral blood, taken before TCRalphabeta/CD19-depleted stem cell transplant. Every receptor here comes from a boy under two years old with SCID, due to receive a stem cell transplant. CDR3s include the opening cysteine and the closing phenylalanine or tryptophan.

v_gene	CDR3aa
TRBV7-6	CASSLRRGLYTGELFF
TRBV6-5	CASLNEKLFF
TRBV2	CASSEVGWHQPQHF
TRBV6-1	CASTVTGGANVLTF
TRBV4-1	CASSQDRGLRQGNEQFF
TRBV7-9	CASSLLAGLNEQFF
TRBV7-9	CASRRPTNYGYTF
TRBV5-1	CASGTGQVDNEQFF
TRBV9	CASSPGRALNTEAFF
TRBV7-8	CASSLVSQPGHTGELFF
TRBV7-6	CASSLGWDSTSGANVLTF
TRBV7-2	CASSLRTGRDTQYF
TRBV20-1	CSARTPPYGYTF
TRBV2	CASSELGVTYEQYF
TRBV12-3/TRBV12-4	CASSLGIAWGQETQYF
TRBV7-2	CASSRVGGQPQHF
TRBV5-1	CASSSDVSTQYF
TRBV3-1	CASSHPGQGNIQYF